These 5 T cell receptor beta chains share one sample of origin, sequenced in a study of radiotherapy plus CTLA-4 blockade in lung cancer. The repertoire was sequenced with immunoSEQ multiplex PCR; TCRdb's copy has only in-frame clones and lacks some. There are 81,000 or so clones in the sample; about four fifths occur only once, and more than 12% lies in the top ten. Sequences were derived from peripheral blood, sampled from a patient treated with radiotherapy plus ipilimumab. Receptors originate from a human donor with non-small cell lung cancer that progressed on radiotherapy plus ipilimumab.

V gene TRBV18 combines with J gene TRBJ2-7, with TRBD1 as a possible D gene (6 bases). The germline V gene encodes CDR1 KGHSH and CDR2 LQKENI. Trimming stripped 3 bases from V and 2 bases from J, with 11 bases between. The CDR3 consists of 14 residues. Written as DNA, the CDR3 is TGTGCCAGCTCACCCACGGGACAACCCTACGAGCAGTACTTC. Encoded protein: CASSPTGQPYEQYF.

A few counts support this clone. The junction differs from germline at one of its ends, possibly a read error. The chain uses TRBV11-2 and TRBJ2-7; 11 bases are a match to TRBD1. Germline CDR1 SGHAT, CDR2 FQNNGV. The CDR3 has 15 residues. The chain's CDR3 is CASSFGQGASYEQYF. The CDR3 nucleotides read TGCGCCAGCAGCTTCGGACAGGGGGCATCCTACGAGCAGTACTTC.

The chain employs TRBV5-4 and TRBJ2-2; no reliable D call. The CDR3 is 14 amino acids. Germline V gene sequence: CDR1 SGHNT, CDR2 YYREEE (reference sequence). V was trimmed by 1 base and J by 1 base, leaving 5 bases between them. CDR3 in amino acids: CASSLNRNTGELFF. DNA of the CDR3: TGTGCCAGCAGCTTGAATCGGAACACCGGGGAGCTGTTTTTT.

The chain combines TRBV19 with TRBJ2-7, with 8 bases lining up with TRBD2. The CDR3 is 13 residues long. CDR1 is LNHDA, CDR2 SQIVND, per germline (reference sequence). With V trimmed by 3 bases and J by 3 bases, 1 base remained unmatched. CDR3 sequence reads: CASSITSGYEQYF. For the CDR3, the DNA is TGTGCCAGTAGTATTACTAGCGGCTACGAGCAGTACTTC.

This rearrangement joins TRBV28 to TRBJ2-4, with a weak D call TRBD1 (6 bases). Germline-derived CDR1 and CDR2 are MDHEN and SYDVKM. The CDR3 extends over 16 amino acids. The germline V and J ends were trimmed by 5 bases and 0 bases, with 14 bases remaining between them. The CDR3 protein is CASSRSRGLAKNIQYF. The CDR3 bases are TGTGCCAGCAGTCGCTCCAGGGGCCTAGCCAAAAACATTCAGTACTTC.